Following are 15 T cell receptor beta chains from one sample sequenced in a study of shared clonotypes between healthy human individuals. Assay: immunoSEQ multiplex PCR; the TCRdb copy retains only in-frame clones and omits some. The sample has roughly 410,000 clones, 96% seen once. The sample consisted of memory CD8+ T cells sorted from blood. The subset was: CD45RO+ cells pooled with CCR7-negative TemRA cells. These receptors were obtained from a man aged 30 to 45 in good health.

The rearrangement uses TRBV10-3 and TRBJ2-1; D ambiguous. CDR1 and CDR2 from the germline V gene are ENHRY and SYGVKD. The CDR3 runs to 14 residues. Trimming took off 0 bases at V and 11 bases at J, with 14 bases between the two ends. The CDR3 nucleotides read TGTGCCATCAGTGAGTCCGATTCTGGTACCCAGCAGTTCTTC. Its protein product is CAISESDSGTQQFF.

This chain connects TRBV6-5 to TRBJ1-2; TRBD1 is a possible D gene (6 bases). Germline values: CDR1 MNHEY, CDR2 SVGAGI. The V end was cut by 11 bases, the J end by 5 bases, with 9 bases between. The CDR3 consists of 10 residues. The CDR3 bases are TGTGCCGTCAGGGGTTATGGCTACACCTTC. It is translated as CAVRGYGYTF.

The CDR3, as DNA: TGTGCCAGCTGGACTAGTGATACCCTAGAGCAGTACTTC. Encoded protein: CASWTSDTLEQYF. V usage is TRBV6-5 and J usage is TRBJ2-7, with TRBD2 matching over 7 bases. Germline V gives CDR1 MNHEY, CDR2 SVGAGI. The CDR3 has 13 amino acids. V trimming: 8 bases; J trimming: 7 bases; junction bases outside the gene matches: 11.

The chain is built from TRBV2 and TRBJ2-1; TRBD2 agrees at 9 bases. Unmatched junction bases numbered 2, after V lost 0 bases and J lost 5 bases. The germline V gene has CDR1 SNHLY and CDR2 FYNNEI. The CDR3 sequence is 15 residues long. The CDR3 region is CASSEAGLANNEQFF. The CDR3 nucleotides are TGTGCCAGCAGTGAAGCGGGACTAGCAAACAATGAGCAGTTCTTC.

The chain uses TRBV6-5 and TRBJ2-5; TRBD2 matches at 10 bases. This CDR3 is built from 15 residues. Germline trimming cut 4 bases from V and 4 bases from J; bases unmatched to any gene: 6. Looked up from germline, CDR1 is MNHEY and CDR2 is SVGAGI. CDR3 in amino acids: CASSSLAGEVETQYF. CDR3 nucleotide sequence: TGTGCCAGCAGTTCCCTAGCGGGAGAGGTAGAGACCCAGTACTTC.

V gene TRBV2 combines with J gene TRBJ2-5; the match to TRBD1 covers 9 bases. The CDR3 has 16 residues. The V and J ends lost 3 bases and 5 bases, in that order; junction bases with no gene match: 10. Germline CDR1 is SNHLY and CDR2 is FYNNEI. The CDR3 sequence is CASSDPRDRVRETQYF. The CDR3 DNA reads TGTGCCAGCAGTGACCCGCGGGACAGGGTTCGGGAGACCCAGTACTTC.

This CDR3 is CASSPTIGLAAYEQYF. The DNA for the CDR3 is TGTGCCAGCAGCCCCACCATAGGACTAGCGGCCTACGAGCAGTACTTC. The chain carries TRBV2 and TRBJ2-5; 10 nucleotides match TRBD2. The last part of the DNA fits TRBJ2-7 better; the J call may be wrong. Germline assignment: CDR1 SNHLY and CDR2 FYNNEI. CDR3 size: 16 residues.

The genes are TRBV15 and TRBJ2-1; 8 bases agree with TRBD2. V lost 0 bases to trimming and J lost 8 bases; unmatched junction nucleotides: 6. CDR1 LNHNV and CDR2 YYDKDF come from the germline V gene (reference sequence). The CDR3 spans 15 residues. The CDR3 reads CATSREESGSDEQFF. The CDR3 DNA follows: TGTGCCACCAGCAGAGAAGAAAGCGGGAGCGATGAGCAGTTCTTC.

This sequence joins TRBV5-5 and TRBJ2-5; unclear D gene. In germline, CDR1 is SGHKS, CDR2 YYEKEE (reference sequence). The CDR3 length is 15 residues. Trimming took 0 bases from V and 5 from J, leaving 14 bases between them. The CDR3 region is CASSLVFGYIETQYF. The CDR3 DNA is TGTGCCAGCAGCTTGGTTTTTGGTTATATCGAGACCCAGTACTTC.

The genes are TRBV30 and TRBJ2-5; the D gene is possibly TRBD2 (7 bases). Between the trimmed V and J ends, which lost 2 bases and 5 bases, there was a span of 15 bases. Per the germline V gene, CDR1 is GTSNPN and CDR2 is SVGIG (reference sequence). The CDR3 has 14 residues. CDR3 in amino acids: CAWSRGRGGETQYF. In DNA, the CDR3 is TGTGCCTGGAGTAGGGGCAGGGGAGGGGAGACCCAGTACTTC.

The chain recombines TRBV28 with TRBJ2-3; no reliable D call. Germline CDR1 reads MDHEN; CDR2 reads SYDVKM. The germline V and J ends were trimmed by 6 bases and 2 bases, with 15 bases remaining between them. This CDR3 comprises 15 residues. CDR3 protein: CASSRGPGLTDTQYF. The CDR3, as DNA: TGTGCCAGCAGCCGTGGGCCCGGCCTCACAGATACGCAGTATTTT.

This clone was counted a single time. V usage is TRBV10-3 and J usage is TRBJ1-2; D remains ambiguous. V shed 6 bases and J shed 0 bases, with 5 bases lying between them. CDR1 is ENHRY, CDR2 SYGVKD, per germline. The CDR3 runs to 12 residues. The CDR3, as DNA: TGTGCCATCAGATCTTCTAACTATGGCTACACCTTC. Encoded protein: CAIRSSNYGYTF.

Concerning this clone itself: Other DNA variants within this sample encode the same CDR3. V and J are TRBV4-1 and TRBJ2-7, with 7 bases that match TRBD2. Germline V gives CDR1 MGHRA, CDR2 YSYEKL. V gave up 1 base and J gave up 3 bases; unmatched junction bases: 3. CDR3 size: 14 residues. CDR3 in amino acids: CASSQGLAGYEQYF. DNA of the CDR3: TGCGCCAGCAGCCAAGGACTAGCCGGCTACGAGCAGTACTTC.

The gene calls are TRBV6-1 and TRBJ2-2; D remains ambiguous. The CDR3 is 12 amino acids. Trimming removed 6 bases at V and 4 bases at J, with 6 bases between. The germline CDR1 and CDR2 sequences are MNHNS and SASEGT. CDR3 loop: CASRKGTGELFF. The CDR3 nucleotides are TGTGCCAGCAGGAAAGGCACCGGGGAGCTGTTTTTT.

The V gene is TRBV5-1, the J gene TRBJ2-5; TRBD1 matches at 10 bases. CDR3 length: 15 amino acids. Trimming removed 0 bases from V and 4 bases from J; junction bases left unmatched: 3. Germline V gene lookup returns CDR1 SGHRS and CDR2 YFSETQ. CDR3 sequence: CASSLGDRGRETQYF. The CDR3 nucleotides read TGCGCCAGCAGCTTGGGTGACAGGGGGCGAGAGACCCAGTACTTC.